Following are 13 T cell receptor beta chains from one sample sequenced in a study of STAT5B mutations in CD4+ large granular lymphocyte leukemia. Profiled with immunoSEQ multiplex PCR; TCRdb holds only in-frame clones, not every one. The table has 30,000 to 40,000 clones, 76% seen once. Sequencing was performed on CD4+ T cells from blood buffy coats. The receptors were sampled from a human donor in good health.

This rearrangement joins TRBV6-1 to TRBJ2-4; perhaps TRBD2 as D (7 bases). Between the trimmed V and J ends, which lost 11 bases and 0 bases, there was a span of 17 bases. CDR1 and CDR2 from the germline V gene are MNHNS and SASEGT. The CDR3 is 15 residues long. The CDR3 DNA reads as TGTGCCGCGGGGGCAGACCAGTTAGCCAAAAACATTCAGTACTTC. Translation: CAAGADQLAKNIQYF.

This rearrangement joins TRBV27 to TRBJ2-3; D is unclear. The CDR3 totals 13 residues. Trimming took 5 bases from V and 7 from J, leaving 13 bases between them. Germline CDR1 and CDR2: MNHEY and SMNVEV (reference sequence). CDR3 residues: CASSPAPTYTQYF. In DNA, the CDR3 is TGTGCCAGCAGTCCAGCCCCGACGTATACGCAGTATTTT.

Within the sample, this clone is medium-sized. V is TRBV6-4 and J is TRBJ1-1; 7 bases match TRBD1. The CDR3 length is 14 residues. From germline, CDR1 is MRHNA and CDR2 SNTAGT. V shed 6 bases, J shed 1 base, and the junction held 5 bases outside the gene matches. The DNA for the CDR3 is TGTGCCAGCAGAGCACAGGGGTGGAACACTGAAGCTTTCTTT. Translation gives CASRAQGWNTEAFF.

A few counts support this clone. The gene calls are TRBV27 and TRBJ2-6; 9 nucleotides agree with TRBD1. The CDR3 is made up of 17 amino acids. Trimming took 11 bases from V and 4 from J; bases not matched to a gene: 15. The germline V gene has CDR1 MNHEY and CDR2 SMNVEV (reference sequence). The CDR3 loop reads CASTGLQGAMGANVLTF. The CDR3 DNA follows: TGTGCCTCAACAGGGTTACAGGGGGCGATGGGGGCCAACGTCCTGACTTTC.

V is TRBV20-1 and J is TRBJ2-7; possibly TRBD2 for D (5 bases). This CDR3 spans 10 amino acids. Germline-derived CDR1 and CDR2 are DFQATT and SNEGSKA (reference sequence). V shed 7 bases and J shed 2 bases, with 6 bases lying between them. DNA for the CDR3: TGCAGTGTCGGGGCCTACGAGCAGTACTTC. Translated, it gives CSVGAYEQYF.

This clone was observed a single time. The genes are TRBV15 and TRBJ2-1; 9 nucleotides match TRBD1. CDR1 LNHNV and CDR2 YYDKDF come from the germline V gene (reference sequence). The CDR3 has 16 amino acids. Germline trimming cut 1 base from V and 1 base from J; bases unmatched to any gene: 2. CDR3 in DNA: TGTGCCACCAGCAGAGGGGGGACAGGGTCCTACAATGAGCAGTTCTTC. Its translation: CATSRGGTGSYNEQFF. The complete variable domain, with remaining parts taken from reference TRBV15 and TRBJ2-1, reads DAMVIQNPRYQVTQFGKPVTLSCSQTLNHNVMYWYQQKSSQAPKLLFHYYDKDFNNEADTPDNFQSRRPNTSFCFLDIRSPGLGDTAMYLCATSRGGTGSYNEQFFGPGTRLTVL.

The genes are TRBV29-1 and TRBJ1-1; 8 bases fit TRBD1. This CDR3 region has 17 residues. The V gene end was trimmed by 7 bases and the J gene end by 2 bases; junction bases not matched to a gene: 18. From germline, CDR1 is SQVTM and CDR2 ANQGSEA. The CDR3 reads CSAQLRGRIVGNTEAFF. CDR3 sequence (DNA): TGCAGCGCGCAACTCAGGGGGCGCATCGTTGGTAACACTGAAGCTTTCTTT. The variable domain in full, with the rest retrieved from reference TRBV29-1 and TRBJ1-1, is SAVISQKPSRDICQRGTSLTIQCQVDSQVTMMFWYRQQPGQSLTLIATANQGSEATYESGFVIDKFPISRPNLTFSTLTVSNMSPEDSSIYLCSAQLRGRIVGNTEAFFGQGTRLTVV.

This clone occurred a few times. The chain uses TRBV11-2 and TRBJ1-1, with D maybe TRBD1 (6 bases). V was shortened by 3 bases and J by 6 bases, with 14 bases between the two germline ends. CDR3 length equals 14 residues. The germline V gene has CDR1 SGHAT and CDR2 FQNNGV. The CDR3 spells CASSFQGRVAEAFF. CDR3 coding DNA: TGTGCCAGCAGCTTCCAGGGGCGAGTCGCTGAAGCTTTCTTT.

This chain links TRBV27 with TRBJ2-1; 7 bases align to TRBD1. V lost 2 bases, J lost 5 bases, and 9 bases stayed unmatched. Germline V gene data show CDR1 as MNHEY and CDR2 as SMNVEV (reference sequence). This CDR3 is 16 amino acids long. CDR3 DNA: TGTGCCAGCAGTTTAAAGACAGGGTCAGTGGACAATGAGCAGTTCTTC. This gives the protein CASSLKTGSVDNEQFF.

The V gene is TRBV2, the J gene TRBJ1-3; the D is unclear. Trimming shortened V by 4 bases and J by 4 bases, and 14 bases separated the two germline ends. Germline V lookup: CDR1 SNHLY, CDR2 FYNNEI. The CDR3 is made up of 15 amino acids. In DNA form, the CDR3 reads TGTGCCAGCAGTGCCCTCCGCACAATGGGAAACACCATATATTTT. It encodes CASSALRTMGNTIYF.

V is TRBV9 and J is TRBJ1-1; 9 nucleotides agree with TRBD1. Germline V gives CDR1 SGDLS, CDR2 YYNGEE. The CDR3 runs 16 residues. J was trimmed by 1 base and V by 4 bases; bases with no gene match: 8. Written as DNA, the CDR3 is TGTGCCAGCAGCTCCGGGACAGGGCGAGGGAACACTGAAGCTTTCTTT. Translated: CASSSGTGRGNTEAFF.

The rearrangement links TRBV5-1 to TRBJ2-5, with 9 nucleotides matching TRBD1. Germline V lookup: CDR1 SGHRS, CDR2 YFSETQ. V lost 4 bases to trimming and J lost 6 bases; unmatched junction nucleotides: 10. This CDR3 is built from 15 residues. CDR3 DNA: TGCGCCAGCAGCCCAGGGACAGGGCCGACAAAGACCCAGTACTTC. Translating gives CASSPGTGPTKTQYF.

The rearrangement links TRBV4-3 to TRBJ2-2, with D unclear. Trimming took off 0 bases at V and 4 bases at J, with 9 bases between the two ends. This CDR3 comprises 15 residues. From germline, CDR1 is LGHNA and CDR2 YSLEER. The DNA of the CDR3 is TGCGCCAGCAGCCAAGAATGGGCGATCACCGGGGAGCTGTTTTTT. It translates to CASSQEWAITGELFF.